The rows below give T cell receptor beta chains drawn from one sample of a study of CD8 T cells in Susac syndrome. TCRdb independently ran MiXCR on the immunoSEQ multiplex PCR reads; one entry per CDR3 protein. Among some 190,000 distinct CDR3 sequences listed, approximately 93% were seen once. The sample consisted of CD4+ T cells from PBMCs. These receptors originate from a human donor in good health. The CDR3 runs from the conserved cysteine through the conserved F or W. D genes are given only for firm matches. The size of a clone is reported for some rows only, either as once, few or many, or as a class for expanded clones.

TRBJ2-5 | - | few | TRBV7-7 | TGTGCTAGCAGCGCACAAGAGACCCAGTACTTC | CASSAQETQYF
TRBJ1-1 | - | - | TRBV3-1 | TGTGCCAGCAGCCAAGATGCGGGTCCATGGAACACTGAAGCTTTCTTT | CASSQDAGPWNTEAFF
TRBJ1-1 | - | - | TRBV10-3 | TGTGCCATCAGGGGCCAACCGAACACTGAAGCTTTCTTT | CAIRGQPNTEAFF
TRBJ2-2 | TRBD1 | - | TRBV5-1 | TGCGCCAGCAGCTTGTTACAGGGGCCCAGGGGTCCCGGGGAGCTGTTTTTT | CASSLLQGPRGPGELFF
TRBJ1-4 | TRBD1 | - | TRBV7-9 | TGTGCCAGCGCGGGACAGGGGGCGGAAAAACTGTTTTTT | CASAGQGAEKLFF
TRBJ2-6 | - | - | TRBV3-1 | TGTGCCAGCAGGGGGTTAAGGACAGCAGTCTCTGGGGCCAACGTCCTGACTTTC | CASRGLRTAVSGANVLTF
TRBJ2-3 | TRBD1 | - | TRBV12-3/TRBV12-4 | TGTGCCAGCAGCCAGGGGGTAGATACGCAGTATTTT | CASSQGVDTQYF
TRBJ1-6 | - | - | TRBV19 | TGTGCCAGTAGTCCCTCCTGGGCCTCACCGGGGAGCTCCTATAATTCACCCCTCCACTTT | CASSPSWASPGSSYNSPLHF
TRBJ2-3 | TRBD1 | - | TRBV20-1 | TGCAGTGCTAGAGACGTCACCCGGACAGGGGCGGCAGATACGCAGTATTTT | CSARDVTRTGAADTQYF
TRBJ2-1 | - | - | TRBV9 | TGTGCCAGCAGCTTCCGGGACTACAATGAGCAGTTCTTC | CASSFRDYNEQFF
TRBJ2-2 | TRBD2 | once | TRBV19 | TGTGCCAGTATAACCCAGCGGGGGGGCTCCGGGGAGCTGTTTTTT | CASITQRGGSGELFF
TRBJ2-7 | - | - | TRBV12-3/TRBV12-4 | TGTGCCAGCAGTAATCCCGGAGGGGGCCGATCCTACGAGCAGTACTTC | CASSNPGGGRSYEQYF
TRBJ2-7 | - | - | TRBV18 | TGTGCCAGCTCAACGGGGATTGGATCTTACGAGCAGTACTTC | CASSTGIGSYEQYF
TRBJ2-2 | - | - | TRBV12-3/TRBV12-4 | TGTGCCAGCAGTTTATCTGCTGCCGGGGAGCTGTTTTTT | CASSLSAAGELFF
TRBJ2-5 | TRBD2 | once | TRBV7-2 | TGTGCCAGCAGCTTAGCATCAACTAGCGTCCAAGAGACCCAGTACTTC | CASSLASTSVQETQYF
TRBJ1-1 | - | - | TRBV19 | TGTGCCAGTAGTTCCCGAGGCGGCACTGAAGCTTTCTTT | CASSSRGGTEAFF
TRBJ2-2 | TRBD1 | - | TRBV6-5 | TGTGCCACCAGACAGGGTGGAGTCGGGGAGCTGTTTTTT | CATRQGGVGELFF
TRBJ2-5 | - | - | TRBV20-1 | TGCAGTGCTAGAGAGAGGGGCAAGGAGACCCAGTACTTC | CSARERGKETQYF
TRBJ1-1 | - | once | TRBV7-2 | TGTGCCAGCACCTCCAGATGGGGGGACACTGAAGCTTTCTTT | CASTSRWGDTEAFF
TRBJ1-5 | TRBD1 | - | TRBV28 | TGTGCCAGCAGCCGGGGGGACAGAAATCAGCCCCAGCATTTT | CASSRGDRNQPQHF
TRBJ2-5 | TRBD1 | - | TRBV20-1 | TGCAGTGCTAGTCGACAGGGGGGTGGAGAGACCCAGTACTTC | CSASRQGGGETQYF
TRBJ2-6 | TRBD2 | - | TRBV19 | TGTGCCAGTAGTCAAGGGACTAGCTCTGGGGCCAACGTCCTGACTTTC | CASSQGTSSGANVLTF